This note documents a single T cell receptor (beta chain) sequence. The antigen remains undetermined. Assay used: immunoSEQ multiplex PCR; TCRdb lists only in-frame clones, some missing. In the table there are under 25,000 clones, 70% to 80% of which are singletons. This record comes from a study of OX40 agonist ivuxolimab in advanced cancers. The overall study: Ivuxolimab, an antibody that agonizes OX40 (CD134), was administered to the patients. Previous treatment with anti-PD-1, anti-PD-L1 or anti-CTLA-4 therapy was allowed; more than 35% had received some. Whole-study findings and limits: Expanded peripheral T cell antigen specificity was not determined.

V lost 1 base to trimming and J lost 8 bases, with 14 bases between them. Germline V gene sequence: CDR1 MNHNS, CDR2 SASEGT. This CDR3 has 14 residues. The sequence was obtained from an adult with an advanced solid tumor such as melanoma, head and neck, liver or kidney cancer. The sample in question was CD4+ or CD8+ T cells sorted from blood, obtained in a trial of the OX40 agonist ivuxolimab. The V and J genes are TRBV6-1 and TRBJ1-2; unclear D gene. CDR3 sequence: CASSEDRRLRGYTF. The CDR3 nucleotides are TGTGCCAGCAGTGAAGATAGGCGGCTACGGGGCTACACCTTC.